A selection of T cell receptor beta chains follows, all from one sample in a study of blood T cell repertoires in COVID-19. Profiling relied on immunoSEQ multiplex PCR, and the TCRdb table lists in-frame clones only, not all of them. The sample has about 220,000 clones, 82% seen once. Sequencing input: PBMCs or T cells enriched from blood (not recorded which). The source of these receptors is a woman aged 55-70 years who had recovered from COVID-19. CDR3s include the opening cysteine and the closing phenylalanine or tryptophan. The order of the fields is J gene, clone size, D gene, V gene, CDR3 DNA, CDR3 protein. A D gene is named only where the DNA matches it firmly. Some rows have no size entry. The others give once, few or many, or a class for an expanded clone.

TRBJ2-5,NA,NA,TRBV13,TGTGCCAGCAGCTTTACACAGGGTTGGGAGACCCAGTACTTC,CASSFTQGWETQYF
TRBJ2-2,NA,NA,TRBV19,TGTGCCACCCGATCGGGAGCCCCCGGGGAGCTGTTTTTT,CATRSGAPGELFF
TRBJ1-1,NA,TRBD1,TRBV5-4,TGTGCCAGCAGCTTGGACAGGGGTCATGAAGCTTTCTTT,CASSLDRGHEAFF
TRBJ2-5,NA,NA,TRBV9,TGTGCCAGCAGCGTAGGGGCAGCTAAAGAGACCCAGTACTTC,CASSVGAAKETQYF
TRBJ1-4,once,NA,TRBV18,TGTGCCAGCTCACCGCGGGACCCAGGAGGTGAAAAACTGTTTTTT,CASSPRDPGGEKLFF
TRBJ1-1,NA,NA,TRBV15,TGTGCCACCAGCAGAGGTCGCAGCGGCACTGAAGCTTTCTTT,CATSRGRSGTEAFF
TRBJ2-7,NA,NA,TRBV27,TGTGCCAGCAGTCTCCCTCCGACCCCGGGACGGGGGACCTACGAGCAGTACTTC,CASSLPPTPGRGTYEQYF
TRBJ2-1,NA,NA,TRBV11-2,TGTGCCAGCAGCTTAGTAAGGGGGAGCTCCTACAATGAGCAGTTCTTC,CASSLVRGSSYNEQFF
TRBJ2-5,NA,TRBD2,TRBV4-2,TGTGCCAGCAGCCATACCGGGACAGGGGGACTAGCGGGGAGACCCTACTTC,CASSHTGTGGLAGRPYF
TRBJ1-3,NA,TRBD1,TRBV28,TGTGCCAGCAGTCGACAGGGGCTGGGAAACACCATATATTTT,CASSRQGLGNTIYF
TRBJ2-7,NA,TRBD1,TRBV4-3,TGCGCCAGCAGCCTAGACAGGGGCTGGTCCTACGAGCAGTACTTC,CASSLDRGWSYEQYF
TRBJ2-5,NA,TRBD2,TRBV4-1,TGCGCCAGCAGCCCGGGACTAGCGCGGGAGACCCAGTACTTC,CASSPGLARETQYF
TRBJ2-7,NA,TRBD2,TRBV5-6,TGTGCCAGCAGCTGGAGGGCTAGCGGGGTTCCCGAGCAGTACTTC,CASSWRASGVPEQYF
TRBJ1-4,few,TRBD1,TRBV19,TGTGCCAGTGCGGGGACAGGGGTCTCTGAAAAACTGTTTTTT,CASAGTGVSEKLFF
TRBJ2-7,NA,TRBD1,TRBV18,TGTGCCAGCTCACCCATGGGACAGGCCCACTACGAGCAGTACTTC,CASSPMGQAHYEQYF
TRBJ2-1,NA,TRBD2,TRBV19,TGTGCCAGTAGTATTGGCGCGGGAGGGTCCTACAATGAGCAGTTCTTC,CASSIGAGGSYNEQFF